The 32 T cell receptor beta chains given below trace back to one sample, sequenced in a study of blood T cells in healthy people across ages. Using a J-beta primer mix together with a sample-barcoded 5' primer, a second PCR was run for 7 to 11 cycles. From the 5' RACE reads, TCRdb called clonotypes with MiXCR, one entry per CDR3 protein. Of over a million distinct CDR3 sequences listed, roughly 60% are singletons. Specimen: blood. Source of these receptors: a man between 18 and 35 years old in good health.

The chain couples TRBV12-3 or TRBV12-4 to TRBJ2-7; maybe TRBD2 (6 bases). V was shortened by 0 bases and J by 0 bases, with 9 bases between the two germline ends. This CDR3 region has 15 residues. The CDR3 nucleotides read TGTGCCAGCAGTTTAGCGGGACTCATCTCCTACGAGCAGTACTTC. Its protein is CASSLAGLISYEQYF.

The chain is built from TRBV16 and TRBJ2-3, with 7 positions matching TRBD1. Germline V gene sequence: CDR1 KGHSY, CDR2 FQNENV. CDR3 size: 15 residues. V lost 1 base to trimming and J lost 4 bases; unmatched junction nucleotides: 5. The CDR3 region has the DNA TGTGCCAGCAGCCAATACGAACAGGGGTCAGATACGCAGTATTTT. Encoded protein: CASSQYEQGSDTQYF.

The chain employs TRBV28 and TRBJ1-2; TRBD1 might be the D (6 bases). V gave up 3 bases and J gave up 8 bases, with 16 bases separating them. Germline V gives CDR1 MDHEN, CDR2 SYDVKM. The CDR3 covers 14 residues. The CDR3 nucleotides read TGTGCCAGCAGTTTGTCCCACAGGGTAGGCGGCTACACCTTC. Its protein product is CASSLSHRVGGYTF.

This clonotype was picked up a small number of times. The CDR3 here is CATRSWWGEQFF. As DNA, the CDR3 is TGTGCCACGCGGAGTTGGTGGGGTGAGCAGTTCTTC. V and J are TRBV11-1 and TRBJ2-1, with D hard to call. Trimming cost V 10 bases and J 9 bases, with 16 bases left between them. The germline V gene has CDR1 SGHAT and CDR2 FQDESV (reference sequence). This CDR3 has 12 residues.

The chain links TRBV20-1 to TRBJ2-7; D is ambiguous. Germline CDR1 DFQATT, CDR2 SNEGSKA (reference sequence). The ends were cut back, 3 bases at V and 0 bases at J, with 9 bases in the middle. This CDR3 has 13 residues. In DNA form, the CDR3 reads TGCAGTGCTAGCGTTGACGCCTCCTACGAGCAGTACTTC. It is translated as CSASVDASYEQYF.

J is TRBJ1-6 and V is TRBV27; no clear D gene. The CDR3 contains 16 residues. Germline assignment: CDR1 MNHEY and CDR2 SMNVEV (reference sequence). The V and J ends lost 2 bases and 0 bases respectively, with 8 bases between them. The DNA of the CDR3 is TGTGCCAGCAGTTTACTGGCAGACTCCTATAATTCACCCCTCCACTTT. Protein sequence: CASSLLADSYNSPLHF.

The chain combines TRBV6-2 or TRBV6-3 with TRBJ2-1; D is undetermined. V lost 3 bases and J 7 bases, leaving 13 bases between the germline ends. CDR3 size: 14 residues. Germline V gene data show CDR1 as MNHEY and CDR2 as SVGEGT. The DNA for the CDR3 is TGTGCCAGCAGTTATCCCGACACTTCTAATGAGCAGTTCTTC. Amino acid sequence: CASSYPDTSNEQFF.

The CDR3 reads CASNKRGSGDSNQPQHF. The CDR3 coding sequence is TGTGCCAGCAATAAGAGGGGGTCTGGGGATAGCAATCAGCCCCAGCATTTT. The rearrangement uses TRBV27 and TRBJ1-5, with a weak D call TRBD1 (6 bases). Germline lookup yields CDR1 MNHEY and CDR2 SMNVEV (reference sequence). V lost 7 bases and J 0 bases, leaving 19 bases between the germline ends. The CDR3 contains 17 residues.

The chain recombines TRBV27 with TRBJ2-3; 9 bases fit TRBD2. This CDR3 is built from 15 residues. Trimming removed 0 bases from V and 9 bases from J; junction bases left unmatched: 7. Germline CDR1 reads MNHEY; CDR2 reads SMNVEV (reference sequence). In DNA form, the CDR3 reads TGTGCCAGCAGTTTATCTGGGACTAGCTTGAGCACGCAGTATTTT. It is translated as CASSLSGTSLSTQYF.

This clonotype has only a few counts. The chain couples TRBV4-1 to TRBJ2-5; D ambiguous. The germline gives CDR1 MGHRA, CDR2 YSYEKL. Trimming pared 9 bases from V and 1 base from J, leaving 9 bases between. This CDR3 spans 12 amino acids. The DNA of the CDR3 is TGCGCCAGTCAGGATGCCCAAGAGACCCAGTACTTC. Translating it yields CASQDAQETQYF.

V usage is TRBV12-5 and J usage is TRBJ1-1; D possibly corresponds to TRBD1 (5 bases). CDR3 size: 14 residues. Trimming shortened V by 1 base and J by 6 bases, and 12 bases separated the two germline ends. In germline, CDR1 is LGHNT, CDR2 FRNRAP. CDR3 sequence: CASGLGIGVPEAFF. The CDR3 coding sequence is TGTGCTAGTGGTTTGGGGATAGGGGTTCCTGAAGCTTTCTTT.

This chain joins TRBV2 and TRBJ2-5; TRBD2 agrees at 10 bases. With V trimmed by 7 bases and J by 2 bases, 1 base remained unmatched. This CDR3 has 13 amino acids. Germline CDR1 reads SNHLY; CDR2 reads FYNNEI. The CDR3 DNA reads as TGTGCCAGCAAAGCGGGGGGGCAAGAGACCCAGTACTTC. It encodes CASKAGGQETQYF.

This chain links TRBV7-8 with TRBJ2-1, with TRBD2 identical over 7 bases. Germline V gene data show CDR1 as SGHVS and CDR2 as FQNEAQ. V trimming: 0 bases; J trimming: 10 bases; junction bases outside the gene matches: 9. The CDR3 spans 15 residues. The CDR3 loop is CASSLALTGGGEQFF. The CDR3 DNA reads TGTGCCAGCAGCTTAGCTCTGACGGGAGGAGGGGAGCAGTTCTTC.

The sample holds a few counts of this clonotype. The chain links TRBV14 to TRBJ2-7; no clear D. This CDR3 has 12 residues. Between the trimmed V and J ends, which lost 5 bases and 5 bases, there was a span of 10 bases. CDR1 is SGHDN, CDR2 FVKESK, per germline. For the CDR3, the DNA is TGTGCCAGCAGCTCATCGTACCACGAGCAGTACTTC. It specifies CASSSSYHEQYF.

The chain is built from TRBV2 and TRBJ1-6, with D possibly being TRBD1 (5 bases). Germline lookup yields CDR1 SNHLY and CDR2 FYNNEI. CDR3 size: 17 residues. V lost 1 base to trimming and J lost 0 bases, with 10 bases between them. The CDR3 spells CASSEVWGSSYNSPLHF. As DNA, the CDR3 is TGTGCCAGCAGTGAAGTGTGGGGGAGCTCCTATAATTCACCCCTCCACTTT.

There are a few counts of this clonotype. This sequence joins TRBV13 and TRBJ1-6; 9 bases align to TRBD1. Trimming took 4 bases from V and 6 from J; bases not matched to a gene: 10. Germline V gene lookup returns CDR1 PRHDT and CDR2 FYEKMQ (reference sequence). CDR3 length equals 17 residues. The CDR3 bases are TGTGCCAGCAGCTCCCACGACAGGGGGTCGTCTAATTCACCCCTCCACTTT. Translated, it gives CASSSHDRGSSNSPLHF.

The rearrangement uses TRBV11-2 and TRBJ2-1; weak D call: TRBD2 (6 bases). Per germline, CDR1 SGHAT and CDR2 FQNNGV. V was cut by 2 bases and J by 10 bases, with 9 bases left in between. The CDR3 extends over 12 amino acids. This chain's CDR3 is CASSLSEGEQFF. The CDR3 DNA sequence: TGTGCCAGCAGCTTATCGGAGGGAGAGCAGTTCTTC.

The V and J genes are TRBV5-6 and TRBJ1-1, with 7 positions matching TRBD1. The CDR3 covers 16 residues. Germline V CDR1 and CDR2: SGHDT, YYEEEE. V was clipped by 6 bases and J by 5 bases; unmatched bases: 16. The CDR3 is CASMLTGALDRTEAFF. The CDR3 coding sequence is TGTGCCAGCATGCTTACAGGGGCCCTGGACAGGACTGAAGCTTTCTTT. Full variable domain (missing parts from reference TRBV5-6 and TRBJ1-1): DAGVTQSPTHLIKTRGQQVTLRCSPKSGHDTVSWYQQALGQGPQFIFQYYEEEERQRGNFPDRFSGHQFPNYSSELNVNALLLGDSALYLCASMLTGALDRTEAFFGQGTRLTVV.

This sequence joins TRBV5-1 and TRBJ2-3; tentatively, D is TRBD1 (6 bases). The CDR3 is 16 residues long. Germline CDR1 SGHRS, CDR2 YFSETQ. Trimming pared 2 bases from V and 0 bases from J, leaving 13 bases between. The CDR3 protein is CASSFGTTTSTDTQYF. The CDR3 nucleotides are TGCGCCAGCAGCTTCGGGACAACGACTAGCACAGATACGCAGTATTTT. The complete variable domain, with remaining parts taken from reference TRBV5-1 and TRBJ2-3, reads KAGVTQTPRYLIKTRGQQVTLSCSPISGHRSVSWYQQTPGQGLQFLFEYFSETQRNKGNFPGRFSGRQFSNSRSEMNVSTLELGDSALYLCASSFGTTTSTDTQYFGPGTRLTVL.

This sequence joins TRBV29-1 and TRBJ1-2; no reliable D call. Trimming stripped 1 base from V and 3 bases from J, with 9 bases between. This CDR3 is built from 13 residues. The V gene's germline CDR1 is SQVTM and CDR2 ANQGSEA. CDR3 sequence (DNA): TGCAGCGTTGAAGTCCCGCGCTACTATGGCTACACCTTC. Its translation: CSVEVPRYYGYTF.

V is TRBV6-1 and J is TRBJ1-4; maybe TRBD1 (5 bases). The CDR3 is 14 residues long. Germline V gene lookup returns CDR1 MNHNS and CDR2 SASEGT. V shed 3 bases and J shed 0 bases, with 5 bases lying between them. CDR3 region: CASSEGATNEKLFF. CDR3 bases: TGTGCCAGCAGTGAGGGGGCAACTAATGAAAAACTGTTTTTT.

This clonotype was seen a handful of times. The rearrangement links TRBV4-3 to TRBJ2-3; D is unresolved. V was cut by 4 bases and J by 5 bases, with 13 bases left in between. The CDR3 spans 14 residues. Per the germline V gene, CDR1 is LGHNA and CDR2 is YSLEER. The chain's CDR3 is CASSPRDVGDTQYF. CDR3 nucleotide sequence: TGCGCCAGCAGCCCGAGAGATGTAGGAGATACGCAGTATTTT.

The chain employs TRBV6-2 or TRBV6-3 and TRBJ2-7; 7 bases match TRBD2. With V trimmed by 8 bases and J by 4 bases, 8 bases remained unmatched. CDR3 size: 13 residues. Per the germline V gene, CDR1 is MNHEY and CDR2 is SVGEGT. The CDR3, as DNA: TGTGCCAGCTGCCCCCTACTAGCGTACGAGCAGTACTTC. This sequence encodes CASCPLLAYEQYF.

The V gene is TRBV11-2, the J gene TRBJ2-3; the match to TRBD2 covers 8 bases. The germline V gene has CDR1 SGHAT and CDR2 FQNNGV. After removal of 1 base from V and 5 bases from J, the junction contained 11 bases not matched to a gene. The CDR3 is 17 residues long. This CDR3 is CASSLGRSGGFEDTQYF. CDR3 coding DNA: TGTGCCAGCAGCTTAGGGCGGAGCGGGGGTTTTGAAGATACGCAGTATTTT. Drawing the rest from reference TRBV11-2 and TRBJ2-3, the complete variable domain is EAGVAQSPRYKIIEKRQSVAFWCNPISGHATLYWYQQILGQGPKLLIQFQNNGVVDDSQLPKDRFSAERLKGVDSTLKIQPAKLEDSAVYLCASSLGRSGGFEDTQYFGPGTRLTVL.

This clonotype was picked up a small number of times. The CDR3 region is CASSLDRGGTDYTF. The CDR3 DNA reads TGTGCCAGCAGTTTGGACAGGGGAGGGACTGACTACACCTTC. J is TRBJ1-2 and V is TRBV12-3 or TRBV12-4, with 9 bases lining up with TRBD1. The CDR3 is 14 residues long. V gave up 3 bases and J gave up 10 bases; unmatched junction bases: 9.

This clonotype has a handful of counts. V is TRBV6-5 and J is TRBJ2-3; D unclear. The CDR3 covers 14 residues. Germline assignment: CDR1 MNHEY and CDR2 SVGAGI. With 0 bases removed from V and 6 bases from J, the gap between germline ends came to 10 bases. CDR3 sequence (DNA): TGTGCCAGCAGTTACTCGAGCACCGGGGATACGCAGTATTTT. This encodes CASSYSSTGDTQYF.

Only a few counts were recorded for this clonotype. The CDR3 is CASSQDSGMGYEQYF. The CDR3 DNA follows: TGCGCCAGCAGCCAAGATTCGGGAATGGGCTACGAGCAGTACTTC. The chain carries TRBV4-1 and TRBJ2-7; a weak D match, TRBD2 (5 bases). Germline V gene data show CDR1 as MGHRA and CDR2 as YSYEKL. V lost 0 bases and J 3 bases, leaving 12 bases between the germline ends. The CDR3 is made up of 15 amino acids.

This chain joins TRBV20-1 and TRBJ2-7; a weak D match, TRBD2 (6 bases). Germline CDR1 and CDR2: DFQATT and SNEGSKA (reference sequence). Trimming took off 1 base at V and 3 bases at J, with 13 bases between the two ends. This CDR3 comprises 14 residues. CDR3 bases: TGCAGTGCTAGAGGCCAGGGAGGACTCTACGAGCAGTACTTC. It specifies CSARGQGGLYEQYF.

The chain combines TRBV29-1 with TRBJ2-7; D tentatively fits TRBD1 or TRBD2 (5 bases each). Trimming took off 7 bases at V and 0 bases at J, with 16 bases between the two ends. The CDR3 is made up of 14 amino acids. The V gene's germline CDR1 is SQVTM and CDR2 ANQGSEA. CDR3 residues: CSALPGTSSYEQYF. CDR3 bases: TGCAGCGCCCTGCCCGGGACGAGCTCCTACGAGCAGTACTTC.

This rearrangement joins TRBV3-1 to TRBJ2-7; D is unresolved. CDR1 is LGHDT, CDR2 YNNKEL, per germline (reference sequence). The V and J ends lost 5 bases and 3 bases respectively, with 11 bases between them. CDR3 length: 13 residues. CDR3 residues: CASSDGIGYEQYF. The CDR3 DNA reads TGTGCCAGCAGCGACGGCATCGGCTACGAGCAGTACTTC.

The rearrangement joins TRBV2 to TRBJ1-2; D is ambiguous. The CDR3 runs 13 residues. V was shortened by 0 bases and J by 5 bases, with 7 bases between the two germline ends. CDR1 and CDR2 (germline): SNHLY, FYNNEI. The CDR3, as DNA: TGTGCCAGCAGTGAAGCTCGGGTATATGGCTACACCTTC. Its translation is CASSEARVYGYTF.

In its sample, this clonotype was seen once. As DNA, the CDR3 is TGTGCTAGTGGCCGTTCAGGTCATAGTGATGAAAAACTGTTTTTT. This translates into CASGRSGHSDEKLFF. The rearrangement links TRBV12-5 to TRBJ1-4; D gene ambiguous. The CDR3 length is 15 residues. The germline V gene has CDR1 LGHNT and CDR2 FRNRAP. V was pared by 6 bases and J by 6 bases, with 17 bases between.